The present T cell receptor (beta chain) was sequenced within a study of molecular identifiers for immune sequencing clone quantification. V was clipped by 8 bases and J by 2 bases, with 17 bases between them. This CDR3 spans 15 amino acids. Germline V gene sequence: CDR1 MNHEY, CDR2 SMNVEV (reference sequence). TCRdb re-derived calls from the PCR reads in MiXCR, one entry per CDR3 protein. The sample lists under 800,000 distinct CDR3 sequences; about 25% were seen once. The TCR originated in a human donor in good health. Some libraries in this study had Jurkat cell RNA spiked in. This chain joins TRBV27 and TRBJ2-3, with a possible D match to TRBD1 (5 bases). The specimen sequenced was naive CD8+ T cells from blood, with Jurkat cell RNA spiked in. Subset of the sample: FACS-sorted CD8+CD4-CCR7+CD45RA+ naive T cells. CDR3 amino acids: CASGRGSYITDTQYF. CDR3 DNA sequence: TGTGCCAGCGGAAGGGGATCCTATATCACAGATACGCAGTATTTT.